One and the same sample provided the 26 T cell receptor beta chains below, sequenced in a study of OX40 agonist ivuxolimab in advanced cancers. Repertoires were generated with immunoSEQ multiplex PCR, while TCRdb's copy carries only in-frame clones and drops some. The data show about 22,000 clones, roughly 88% seen once. The sequences come from CD4+ or CD8+ T cells sorted from blood, collected in a trial of the OX40 agonist ivuxolimab. The receptors originated from an adult with an advanced solid tumor such as melanoma, head and neck, liver or kidney cancer.

This chain connects TRBV10-3 to TRBJ2-5; possibly TRBD2 for D (6 bases). The V end lost 8 bases, the J end lost 3 bases, and 13 bases lay between the germline ends. Germline CDR1 reads ENHRY; CDR2 reads SYGVKD. CDR3 length equals 13 residues. The CDR3 DNA reads TGTGCCATCGGTGGGAGACTAGAAGAGACCCAGTACTTC. Translation gives CAIGGRLEETQYF.

This rearrangement joins TRBV7-8 to TRBJ2-7; D remains ambiguous. V dropped 6 bases and J dropped 2 bases, with 11 bases sitting between them. The CDR3 loop spans 13 amino acids. From germline, CDR1 is SGHVS and CDR2 FQNEAQ. The CDR3 sequence: CASRKADAYEQYF. CDR3 sequence (DNA): TGTGCCAGCAGAAAGGCTGACGCCTACGAGCAGTACTTC.

This chain uses TRBV9 with TRBJ2-2; D possibly uses TRBD1 or TRBD2 (6 bases each). Looked up from germline, CDR1 is SGDLS and CDR2 is YYNGEE. Trimming pared 1 base from V and 4 bases from J, leaving 8 bases between. This CDR3 region has 14 residues. CDR3 nucleotide sequence: TGTGCCAGCAGCGTAACGGGGGCCACCGGGGAGCTGTTTTTT. Its protein is CASSVTGATGELFF.

The CDR3 spells CASSPGTLPYEQYF. CDR3 DNA sequence: TGTGCCAGCAGCCCCGGTACTCTGCCCTACGAGCAGTACTTC. The rearrangement links TRBV9 to TRBJ2-7; the D is unclear. The V end was cut by 4 bases, the J end by 2 bases, with 13 bases between. The CDR3 spans 14 residues. The germline CDR1 and CDR2 sequences are SGDLS and YYNGEE.

The CDR3 DNA follows: TGTGCCAGCAGCGTAGCGGACGGCTCCTACGAGCAGTACTTC. Translation: CASSVADGSYEQYF. The chain recombines TRBV9 with TRBJ2-7, with D unresolved. Germline CDR1 is SGDLS and CDR2 is YYNGEE. V shed 0 bases and J shed 0 bases, with 7 bases lying between them. The CDR3 runs to 14 residues.

Points on this clone: The limits of the CDR3 on the DNA are not certain, so only TCRdb's listed CDR3 is given. This chain connects TRBV12-2 to TRBJ2-6. TRBV12-2 is a recognized pseudogene. Counting both end residues, the CDR3 totals 16 amino acids. CDR3 residues: CASRFGLGSGANVLTF.

At least ten counts were recorded for this clone. This chain joins TRBV9 and TRBJ2-7, with 10 bases that match TRBD1. Per the germline V gene, CDR1 is SGDLS and CDR2 is YYNGEE. After removal of 0 bases from V and 5 bases from J, the junction contained 2 bases not matched to a gene. This CDR3 has 14 amino acids. The CDR3 DNA reads TGTGCCAGCAGCGTAGGGGACAGGGGCGACGAGCAGTACTTC. Translating gives CASSVGDRGDEQYF. The variable domain in full, completed from reference TRBV9 and TRBJ2-7, reads DSGVTQTPKHLITATGQRVTLRCSPRSGDLSVYWYQQSLDQGLQFLIQYYNGEERAKGNILERFSAQQFPDLHSELNLSSLELGDSALYFCASSVGDRGDEQYFGPGTRLTVT.

The chain uses TRBV11-3 and TRBJ2-2; TRBD1 agrees at 7 bases. With 0 bases clipped from V and 2 bases from J, the junction kept 9 bases outside the gene matches. Germline CDR1 SGHNT, CDR2 YENEEA. This CDR3 region has 18 residues. CDR3 region: CASSLDSYRGFNTGELFF. CDR3 DNA: TGTGCCAGCAGCTTAGATTCCTACAGGGGATTCAACACCGGGGAGCTGTTTTTT.

This clone is a singleton in its sample. The germline gene is not matched at one end of the junction; a read error may be the cause. This chain joins TRBV7-7 and TRBJ2-1, with 7 bases matching TRBD2. The V gene's germline CDR1 is SSHAT and CDR2 FNYEAQ (reference sequence). The CDR3 extends over 13 amino acids. The CDR3 DNA follows: TGTGCTAGCAGCGCCCCGGGGGGAAGGGAGCAGTTCTTC. It codes for CASSAPGGREQFF.

This chain uses TRBV6-5 with TRBJ2-3; D not resolved. The CDR3 spans 13 residues. Trimming pared 0 bases from V and 7 bases from J, leaving 8 bases between. Germline V gives CDR1 MNHEY, CDR2 SVGAGI. The CDR3 protein is CASSYSVANTQYF. CDR3 sequence (DNA): TGTGCCAGCAGTTACTCGGTAGCAAATACGCAGTATTTT.

This chain links TRBV19 with TRBJ1-1, with D maybe TRBD1 (5 bases). The CDR3 extends over 14 amino acids. Per germline, CDR1 LNHDA and CDR2 SQIVND (reference sequence). The V and J ends lost 6 bases and 5 bases respectively, with 16 bases between them. CDR3 amino acids: CASSTRGAGTEAFF. As DNA, the CDR3 is TGTGCCAGTAGCACCCGGGGCGCGGGGACTGAAGCTTTCTTT.

Worth noting for this clone: A junction end diverges from the germline sequence, so it may reflect a read error. The rearrangement uses TRBV27 and TRBJ2-6; D is ambiguous. In germline, CDR1 is MNHEY, CDR2 SMNVEV (reference sequence). The CDR3 covers 15 residues. CDR3: CAGSPAFSGANVLTF. CDR3 DNA sequence: TGTGCCGGCAGTCCGGCGTTCTCTGGGGCCAACGTCCTGACTTTC.

J is TRBJ2-7 and V is TRBV5-5, with D possibly being TRBD1 (5 bases). CDR1 is SGHKS and CDR2 is YYEKEE in the germline V gene (reference sequence). The CDR3 length is 15 residues. The V and J ends lost 4 bases and 3 bases respectively, with 17 bases between them. CDR3 amino acids: CASSLETDLDYEQYF. The CDR3 DNA reads TGTGCCAGCAGCCTTGAGACAGACCTAGACTACGAGCAGTACTTC.

The chain links TRBV5-6 to TRBJ2-7, with TRBD1 as a possible D gene (6 bases). V was clipped by 0 bases and J by 7 bases, with 11 bases between them. CDR3 length equals 13 residues. CDR1 and CDR2 (germline): SGHDT, YYEEEE. CDR3 coding DNA: TGTGCCAGCAGCTTGGTCAGGGGTAGGGAGCAGTACTTC. Translation: CASSLVRGREQYF.

The V and J genes are TRBV5-1 and TRBJ1-1; TRBD1 is a possible D gene (5 bases). The germline V gene encodes CDR1 SGHRS and CDR2 YFSETQ. The V and J ends lost 0 bases and 7 bases respectively, with 16 bases between them. This CDR3 contains 15 residues. The CDR3 sequence is CASSLAPQGIHEAFF. The CDR3 DNA reads TGCGCCAGCAGCTTGGCGCCGCAGGGAATTCATGAAGCTTTCTTT.

The chain has TRBV5-4 and TRBJ2-1; unclear D gene. Deletions cut 4 bases from V and 6 bases from J, with 11 bases between. The germline V gene has CDR1 SGHNT and CDR2 YYREEE (reference sequence). CDR3 length: 13 amino acids. The CDR3 region is CASSGSRPNEQFF. The CDR3 nucleotides are TGTGCCAGCAGCGGCTCCCGCCCCAATGAGCAGTTCTTC.

J is TRBJ1-1 and V is TRBV19; D remains unclear. The CDR3 loop spans 10 amino acids. Trimming stripped 10 bases from V and 0 bases from J, with 3 bases between. In germline, CDR1 is LNHDA, CDR2 SQIVND (reference sequence). DNA of the CDR3: TGTGCCACCTTGAACACTGAAGCTTTCTTT. Its translation is CATLNTEAFF.

In its sample, this clone is medium-sized. V is TRBV10-3 and J is TRBJ2-5, with D possibly matching TRBD1 (6 bases). The CDR3 runs to 13 residues. The germline gives CDR1 ENHRY, CDR2 SYGVKD. Trimming cost V 7 bases and J 1 base, with 10 bases left between them. The CDR3 is CAITTDSQETQYF. The CDR3 DNA reads TGTGCCATCACCACGGACAGCCAAGAGACCCAGTACTTC.

DNA of the CDR3: TGTGCCAGCAGCGGGGGACCGTTAGCTTTCTTT. As protein: CASSGGPLAFF. The genes are TRBV5-4 and TRBJ1-1; D may be TRBD1 (5 bases). CDR1 is SGHNT and CDR2 is YYREEE in the germline V gene (reference sequence). This CDR3 has 11 amino acids. Trimming cost V 4 bases and J 10 bases, with 11 bases left between them.

This clone has only a few counts. This sequence joins TRBV6-1 and TRBJ2-7, with 8 bases lining up with TRBD1. Germline CDR1 is MNHNS and CDR2 is SASEGT. The CDR3 loop spans 14 amino acids. V was clipped by 6 bases and J by 3 bases; unmatched bases: 7. This chain's CDR3 is CASSLTGTGYEQYF. The CDR3 DNA reads TGTGCCAGCAGCCTGACCGGGACAGGCTACGAGCAGTACTTC.

V and J are TRBV7-9 and TRBJ2-1; 7 bases match TRBD1. V gave up 7 bases and J gave up 2 bases; unmatched junction bases: 8. The CDR3 totals 15 residues. The germline V gene has CDR1 SEHNR and CDR2 FQNEAQ (reference sequence). The CDR3 DNA follows: TGTGCCAGCAACACAGGGGTTGGGACCTACAATGAGCAGTTCTTC. Amino acid sequence: CASNTGVGTYNEQFF.

This rearrangement joins TRBV4-3 to TRBJ2-2; D is ambiguous. Trimming removed 1 base at V and 3 bases at J, with 9 bases between. This CDR3 region has 15 residues. From germline, CDR1 is LGHNA and CDR2 YSLEER. CDR3 in DNA: TGCGCCAGCAGCCAAGTTCTTAGTGACACCGGGGAGCTGTTTTTT. Translation: CASSQVLSDTGELFF.

V is TRBV19 and J is TRBJ2-7, with D possibly being TRBD1 (5 bases). The CDR3 has 14 amino acids. In germline, CDR1 is LNHDA, CDR2 SQIVND (reference sequence). V lost 3 bases to trimming and J lost 4 bases, with 13 bases between them. CDR3 amino acids: CASSMSLQGYEQYF. The DNA of the CDR3 is TGTGCCAGTAGTATGTCCCTCCAGGGATACGAGCAGTACTTC.

The chain employs TRBV7-2 and TRBJ2-5; maybe TRBD2 (5 bases). Germline-derived CDR1 and CDR2 are SGHTA and FQGNSA. The CDR3 sequence is 16 residues long. V was cut by 6 bases and J by 1 base, with 18 bases left in between. The CDR3 reads CASSSADWRLQETQYF. The DNA of the CDR3 is TGTGCCAGCAGTTCCGCGGACTGGAGACTCCAAGAGACCCAGTACTTC. Based on the CDR3 plus reference TRBV7-2 and TRBJ2-5, the full variable domain is GAGVSQSPSNKVTEKGKDVELRCDPISGHTALYWYRQSLGQGLEFLIYFQGNSAPDKSGLPSDRFSAERTGGSVSTLTIQRTQQEDSAVYLCASSSADWRLQETQYFGPGTRLLVL.

The genes are TRBV27 and TRBJ1-6; 10 bases line up with TRBD1. This CDR3 region has 14 residues. Germline V gives CDR1 MNHEY, CDR2 SMNVEV (reference sequence). The ends lost 5 bases at V and 9 bases at J; junction bases unmatched: 4. CDR3 coding DNA: TGTGCCAGCAGTCTCCGGGACAGGGGTTCACCCCTCCACTTT. It yields the protein CASSLRDRGSPLHF.

Remarks on this clone: The same CDR3 arises from other DNA sequences in this sample as well. The genes are TRBV11-3 and TRBJ2-2; D uncertain. The CDR3 has 12 amino acids. Germline values: CDR1 SGHNT, CDR2 YENEEA. V was cut by 2 bases and J by 8 bases, with 6 bases left in between. CDR3: CASSLSYGELFF. As DNA, the CDR3 is TGTGCCAGCAGCTTAAGTTATGGGGAGCTGTTTTTT.